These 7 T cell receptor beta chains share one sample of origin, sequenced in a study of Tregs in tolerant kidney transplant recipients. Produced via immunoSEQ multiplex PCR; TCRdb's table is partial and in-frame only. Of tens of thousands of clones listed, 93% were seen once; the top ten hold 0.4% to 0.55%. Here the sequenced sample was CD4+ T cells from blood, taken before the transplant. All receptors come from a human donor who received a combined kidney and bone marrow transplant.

The chain's CDR3 is CASRRWDRNEKLFF. CDR3 nucleotide sequence: TGTGCCAGCAGGCGGTGGGACAGAAATGAAAAACTGTTTTTT. The gene calls are TRBV5-6 and TRBJ1-4, with 7 positions matching TRBD1. The germline gives CDR1 SGHDT, CDR2 YYEEEE. With V trimmed by 5 bases and J by 5 bases, 6 bases remained unmatched. The CDR3 totals 14 residues.

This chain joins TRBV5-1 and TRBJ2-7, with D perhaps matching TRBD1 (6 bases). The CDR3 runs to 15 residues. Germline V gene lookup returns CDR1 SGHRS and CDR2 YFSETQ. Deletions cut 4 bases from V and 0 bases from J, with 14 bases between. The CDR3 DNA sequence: TGCGCCAGCAGCGTTACAGGGTTGAGCTCCTACGAGCAGTACTTC. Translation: CASSVTGLSSYEQYF. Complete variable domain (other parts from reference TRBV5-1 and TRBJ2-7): KAGVTQTPRYLIKTRGQQVTLSCSPISGHRSVSWYQQTPGQGLQFLFEYFSETQRNKGNFPGRFSGRQFSNSRSEMNVSTLELGDSALYLCASSVTGLSSYEQYFGPGTRLTVT.

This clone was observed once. As DNA, the CDR3 is TGTGCCAGCACTCGAAGGCGGGAGGGAGGGAGTGGTGTCTACGAGCAGTACTTC. This gives the protein CASTRRREGGSGVYEQYF. The V and J genes are TRBV13 and TRBJ2-7, with 9 bases matching TRBD2. There are 18 residues in the CDR3. Germline assignment: CDR1 PRHDT and CDR2 FYEKMQ (reference sequence). Trimming at V came to 7 bases and at J to 3 bases, leaving 19 bases not matched to a gene.

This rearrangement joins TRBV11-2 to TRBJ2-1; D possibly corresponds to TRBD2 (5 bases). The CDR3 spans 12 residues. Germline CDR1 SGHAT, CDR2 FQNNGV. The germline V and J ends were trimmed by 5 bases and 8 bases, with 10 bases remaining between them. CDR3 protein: CASSLSGDEQFF. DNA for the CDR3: TGTGCCAGCAGCCTAAGCGGCGATGAGCAGTTCTTC. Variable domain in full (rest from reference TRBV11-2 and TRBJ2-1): EAGVAQSPRYKIIEKRQSVAFWCNPISGHATLYWYQQILGQGPKLLIQFQNNGVVDDSQLPKDRFSAERLKGVDSTLKIQPAKLEDSAVYLCASSLSGDEQFFGPGTRLTVL.

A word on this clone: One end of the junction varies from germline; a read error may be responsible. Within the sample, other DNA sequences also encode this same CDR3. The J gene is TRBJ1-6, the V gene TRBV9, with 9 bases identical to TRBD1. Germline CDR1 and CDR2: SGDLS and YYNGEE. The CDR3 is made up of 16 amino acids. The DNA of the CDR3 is TGTGCCAGCAGCGTACGGGACAGGGTCATTAATTCCCCCCTCCACTTT. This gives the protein CASSVRDRVINSPLHF.

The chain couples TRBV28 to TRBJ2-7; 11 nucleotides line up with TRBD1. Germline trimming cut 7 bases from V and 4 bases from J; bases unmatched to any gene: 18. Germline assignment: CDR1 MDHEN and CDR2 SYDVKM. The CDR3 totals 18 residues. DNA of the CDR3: TGTGCCAGCATACTTCGGGGGGGCTCAGGACAGGGGGCATACGAGCAGTACTTC. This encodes CASILRGGSGQGAYEQYF.

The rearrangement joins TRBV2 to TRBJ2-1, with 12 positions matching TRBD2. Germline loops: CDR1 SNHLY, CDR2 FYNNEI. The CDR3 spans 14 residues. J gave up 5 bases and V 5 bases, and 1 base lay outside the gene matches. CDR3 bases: TGTGCCAGCAGTAGGACTAGCGGGAACAATGAGCAGTTCTTC. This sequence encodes CASSRTSGNNEQFF. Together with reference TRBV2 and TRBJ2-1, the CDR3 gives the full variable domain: EPEVTQTPSHQVTQMGQEVILRCVPISNHLYFYWYRQILGQKVEFLVSFYNNEISEKSEIFDDQFSVERPDGSNFTLKIRSTKLEDSAMYFCASSRTSGNNEQFFGPGTRLTVL.